This T cell receptor (beta chain) was sequenced in a study of T cells in Graves' hyperthyroidism and ophthalmopathy. Amplification yielded TCR beta CDR3 regions, with RNA transcripts as the source. With the HTBI primer set, the TCR CDR3 went through a first round of RT-PCR. TCRdb independently ran MiXCR on the multiplex PCR reads; one entry per CDR3 protein. The table records 750,000 to 900,000 distinct CDR3 sequences, over 35% of them present only once. V was cut by 6 bases and J by 2 bases, with 8 bases left in between. The CDR3 sequence is 12 residues long. Germline V gives CDR1 SNHLY, CDR2 FYNNEI.

The sequence was obtained from a man younger than 35 with Graves' hyperthyroidism. The gene calls are TRBV2 and TRBJ2-7; D possibly corresponds to TRBD1 (5 bases). Sequenced input: blood. CDR3 sequence (DNA): TGTGCCAGCAGAGTCAGGGCCTACGAGCAGTACTTC. Its protein is CASRVRAYEQYF.